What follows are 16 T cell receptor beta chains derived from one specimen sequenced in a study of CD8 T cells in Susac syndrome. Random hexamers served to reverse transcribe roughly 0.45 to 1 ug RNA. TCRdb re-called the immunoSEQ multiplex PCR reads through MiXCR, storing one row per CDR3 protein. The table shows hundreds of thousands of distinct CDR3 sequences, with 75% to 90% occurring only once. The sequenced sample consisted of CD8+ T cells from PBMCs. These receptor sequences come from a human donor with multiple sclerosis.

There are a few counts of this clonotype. The CDR3 nucleotides are TGTGCCAGCAGTTTTGGGGTTTCCGGGGCCAACGTCCTGACTTTC. This sequence encodes CASSFGVSGANVLTF. The chain has TRBV27 and TRBJ2-6; D is undetermined. CDR3 length: 15 amino acids. Germline V lookup: CDR1 MNHEY, CDR2 SMNVEV (reference sequence). The ends were cut back, 3 bases at V and 4 bases at J, with 10 bases in the middle.

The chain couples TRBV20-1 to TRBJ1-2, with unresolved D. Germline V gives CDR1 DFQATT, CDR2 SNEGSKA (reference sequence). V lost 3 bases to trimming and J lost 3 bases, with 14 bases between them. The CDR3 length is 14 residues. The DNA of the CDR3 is TGCAGTGCTAGCCCCAGAGAGAGTGACTATGGCTACACCTTC. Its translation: CSASPRESDYGYTF.

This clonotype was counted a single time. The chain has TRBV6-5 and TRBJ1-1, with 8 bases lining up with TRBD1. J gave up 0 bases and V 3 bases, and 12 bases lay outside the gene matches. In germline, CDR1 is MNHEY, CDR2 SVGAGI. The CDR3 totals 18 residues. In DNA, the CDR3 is TGTGCCAGCAGTTATCAGGGACAGGTGGGGCCAATGAACACTGAAGCTTTCTTT. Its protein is CASSYQGQVGPMNTEAFF.

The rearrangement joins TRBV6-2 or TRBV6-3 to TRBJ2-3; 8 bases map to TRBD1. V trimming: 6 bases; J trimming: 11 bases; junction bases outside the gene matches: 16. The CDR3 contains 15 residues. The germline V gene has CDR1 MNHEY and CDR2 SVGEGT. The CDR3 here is CASSPPVGQGARQYF. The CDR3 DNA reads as TGTGCCAGCAGCCCACCCGTCGGTCAGGGGGCAAGGCAGTATTTT.

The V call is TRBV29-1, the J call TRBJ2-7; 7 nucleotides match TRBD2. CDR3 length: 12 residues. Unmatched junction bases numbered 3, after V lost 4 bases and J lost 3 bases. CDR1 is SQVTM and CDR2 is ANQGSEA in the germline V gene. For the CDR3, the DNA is TGCAGCGTTGTCCCTAGCGGCTACGAGCAGTACTTC. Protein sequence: CSVVPSGYEQYF.

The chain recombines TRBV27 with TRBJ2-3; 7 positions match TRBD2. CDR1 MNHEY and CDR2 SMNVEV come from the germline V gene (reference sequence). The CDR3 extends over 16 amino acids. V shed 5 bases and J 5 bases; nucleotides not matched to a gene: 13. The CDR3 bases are TGTGCCAGCAGTCCTCCTCCAGGCGGGAGTATAGATACGCAGTATTTT. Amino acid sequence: CASSPPPGGSIDTQYF.

CDR3: CASSPSGQGSNEQFF. The CDR3 bases are TGTGCCAGCAGTCCAAGCGGACAGGGAAGCAATGAGCAGTTCTTC. The genes are TRBV13 and TRBJ2-1; TRBD1 matches at 8 bases. V lost 6 bases to trimming and J lost 6 bases; unmatched junction nucleotides: 10. This CDR3 region has 15 residues. Germline CDR1 reads PRHDT; CDR2 reads FYEKMQ (reference sequence).

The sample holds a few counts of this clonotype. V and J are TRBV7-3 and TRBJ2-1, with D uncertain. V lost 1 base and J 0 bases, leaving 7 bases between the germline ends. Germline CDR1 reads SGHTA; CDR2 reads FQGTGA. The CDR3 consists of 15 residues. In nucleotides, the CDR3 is TGTGCCAGCAGCTTAATAGGTAGCTCCTACAATGAGCAGTTCTTC. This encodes CASSLIGSSYNEQFF.

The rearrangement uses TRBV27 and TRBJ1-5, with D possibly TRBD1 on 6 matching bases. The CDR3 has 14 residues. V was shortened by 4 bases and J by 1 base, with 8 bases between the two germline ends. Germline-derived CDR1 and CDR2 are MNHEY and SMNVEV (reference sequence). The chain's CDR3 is CASSSQGSNQPQHF. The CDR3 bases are TGTGCCAGCAGTTCACAGGGAAGCAATCAGCCCCAGCATTTT.

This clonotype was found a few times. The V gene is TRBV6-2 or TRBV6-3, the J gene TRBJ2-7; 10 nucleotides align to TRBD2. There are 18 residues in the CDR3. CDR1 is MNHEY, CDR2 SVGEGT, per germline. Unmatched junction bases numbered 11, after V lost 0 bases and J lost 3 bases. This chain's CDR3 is CASSYSAGGLALVYEQYF. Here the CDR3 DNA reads TGTGCCAGCAGTTACTCTGCAGGGGGACTAGCGTTGGTCTACGAGCAGTACTTC.

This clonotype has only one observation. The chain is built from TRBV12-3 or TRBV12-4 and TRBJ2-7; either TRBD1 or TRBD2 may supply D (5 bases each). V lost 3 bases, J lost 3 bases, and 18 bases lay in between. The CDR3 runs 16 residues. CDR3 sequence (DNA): TGTGCCAGCAGTTTCCGGGACGAAACACCGGGCTACGAGCAGTACTTC. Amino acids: CASSFRDETPGYEQYF.

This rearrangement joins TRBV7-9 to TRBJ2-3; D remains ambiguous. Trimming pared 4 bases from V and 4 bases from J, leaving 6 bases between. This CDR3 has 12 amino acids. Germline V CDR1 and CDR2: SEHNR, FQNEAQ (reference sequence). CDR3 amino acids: CASSYRPDTQYF. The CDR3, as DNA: TGTGCCAGCAGCTATAGGCCAGATACGCAGTATTTT.

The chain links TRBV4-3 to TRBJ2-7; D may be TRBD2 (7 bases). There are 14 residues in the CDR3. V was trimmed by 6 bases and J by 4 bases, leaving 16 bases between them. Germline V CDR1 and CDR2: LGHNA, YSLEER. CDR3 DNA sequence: TGCGCCAGCAGTACCGGACTAGGGGGATACGAGCAGTACTTC. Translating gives CASSTGLGGYEQYF.

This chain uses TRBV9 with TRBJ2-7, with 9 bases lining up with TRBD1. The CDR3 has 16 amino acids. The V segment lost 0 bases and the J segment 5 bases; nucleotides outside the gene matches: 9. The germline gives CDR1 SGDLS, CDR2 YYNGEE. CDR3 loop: CASSVGEEQGANEQYF. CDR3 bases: TGTGCCAGCAGCGTAGGGGAAGAACAGGGGGCGAACGAGCAGTACTTC. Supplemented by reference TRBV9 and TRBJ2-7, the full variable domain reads DSGVTQTPKHLITATGQRVTLRCSPRSGDLSVYWYQQSLDQGLQFLIQYYNGEERAKGNILERFSAQQFPDLHSELNLSSLELGDSALYFCASSVGEEQGANEQYFGPGTRLTVT.

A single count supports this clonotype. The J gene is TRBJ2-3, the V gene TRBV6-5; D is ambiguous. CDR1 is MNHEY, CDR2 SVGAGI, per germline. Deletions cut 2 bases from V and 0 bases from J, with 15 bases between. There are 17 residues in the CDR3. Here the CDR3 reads CASSYGLRLSSTDTQYF. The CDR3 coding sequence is TGTGCCAGCAGTTACGGGCTAAGACTTTCTAGCACAGATACGCAGTATTTT.

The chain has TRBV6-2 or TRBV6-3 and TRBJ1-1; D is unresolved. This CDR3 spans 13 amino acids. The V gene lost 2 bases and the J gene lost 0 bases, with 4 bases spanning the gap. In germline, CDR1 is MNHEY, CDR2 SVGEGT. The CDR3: CASSYRMNTEAFF. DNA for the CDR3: TGTGCCAGCAGTTACCGGATGAACACTGAAGCTTTCTTT.